Below, one T cell receptor (beta chain) is given with its context. This clone has only one observation. Its antigen is currently not known. Base quality data are lacking; no much larger clone is found one base away. The data originate from a study of blood T cell repertoires in COVID-19 (dated by TCRdb to 2018 to 2021). Concerning the study at large: Samples from collaborators originated in the United States, Italy and Spain and spanned both the acute and convalescent phases of COVID-19. The repertoires were made available in a free public database intended to serve as a resource for research on the immune response to SARS-CoV-2. Subjects who had been exposed to COVID-19, were actively infected with it, or had recovered from it provided the deeply sampled blood TCRbeta repertoires that made up the dataset. The prospective study material was composed of cDNA or gDNA derived from T cells, B-cell-depleted T cells, or PBMCs. The samples were drawn from the first 160 participants of the ongoing ImmuneRACE study and from about 1,200 subjects provided by 6 global collaborators. Where available, HLA class I and class II types were taken from metadata supplied by the sample provider and were not determined by assay-based typing. Sample metadata almost always included a de-identified subject ID, COVID-19 status, age in years and sex.

Each collaborating institution followed its own protocols to collect whole blood in K2EDTA tubes. For TCRbeta analysis, collaborators shipped samples as frozen whole blood, isolated PBMCs, or DNA extracted from either of those sample types. TCRbeta CDR3 regions were amplified from genomic DNA by means of the immunoSEQ Assay, a bias-controlled multiplex PCR. As for how the authors treated the data: The number of nucleated cells in each sample was estimated by amplification of reference gene primers within the assay. Sequence reads were collapsed and filtered to measure the absolute abundance of every unique TCRbeta CDR3 rearrangement. For each sample, productive Simpson clonality was calculated as the square root of Simpson's diversity index across productive rearrangements. This is the immuneACCESS table as TCRdb keeps it, with only in-frame sequences that have V and J called. A part of the clones is gone; compared with another copy, unresolved V genes explain less than half, and the rest is unexplained. V, J and clone size are those of that table, while D and trimming were read from the DNA. Across this sample there are 200,000 to 250,000 clones, with about 88% seen only once. 3% to 3.5% of the sample goes to the ten largest clones.

The research as a whole found: The amount of clinical and demographic metadata varied by source and participant and was provided uncurated.

For CDR1 and CDR2, the germline V gene lists SGHAT and FQNNGV. Reading from cysteine to phenylalanine, the CDR3 counts 13 amino acids. Only the CDR3 DNA is retained, 39 bases long and in frame from the first base. The V and J ends are trimmed by 5 bases and 6 bases, leaving 14 bases between them. Material: peripheral blood. The chain uses TRBV11-2 and TRBJ2-7, with a tentative D gene TRBD2 over 5 matching bases. This clonotype originated in a man between 60 and 75 years old with acute or convalescent COVID-19. The CDR3 amino acid sequence is: CASSRIRGSEQYF. The nucleotide sequence reads as follows: TGTGCCAGCAGCCGGATTAGAGGGTCCGAGCAGTACTTC.